This T cell receptor (beta chain) was recovered during a study of blood T cell repertoires in COVID-19. Generated by immunoSEQ multiplex PCR, the TCRdb table keeps only in-frame clones and is missing some. The profile covers 200,000 to 250,000 clones, with around nine tenths appearing a single time and 3% to 4% taken by the ten largest. The germline V gene encodes CDR1 SGHRS and CDR2 YFSETQ. CDR3 size: 16 residues. With 2 bases removed from V and 7 bases from J, the gap between germline ends came to 21 bases. This clone was seen only once. What was sequenced was PBMCs or T cells enriched from blood (not recorded which). The chain is built from TRBV5-1 and TRBJ2-5; a weak D match, TRBD1 (6 bases). The source is a woman under 40 who had been exposed to COVID-19. CDR3 sequence (DNA): TGCGCCAGCAGCTTCTTGCAGGGGCCGGCCTTGGTGACCCAGTACTTC. As protein: CASSFLQGPALVTQYF.